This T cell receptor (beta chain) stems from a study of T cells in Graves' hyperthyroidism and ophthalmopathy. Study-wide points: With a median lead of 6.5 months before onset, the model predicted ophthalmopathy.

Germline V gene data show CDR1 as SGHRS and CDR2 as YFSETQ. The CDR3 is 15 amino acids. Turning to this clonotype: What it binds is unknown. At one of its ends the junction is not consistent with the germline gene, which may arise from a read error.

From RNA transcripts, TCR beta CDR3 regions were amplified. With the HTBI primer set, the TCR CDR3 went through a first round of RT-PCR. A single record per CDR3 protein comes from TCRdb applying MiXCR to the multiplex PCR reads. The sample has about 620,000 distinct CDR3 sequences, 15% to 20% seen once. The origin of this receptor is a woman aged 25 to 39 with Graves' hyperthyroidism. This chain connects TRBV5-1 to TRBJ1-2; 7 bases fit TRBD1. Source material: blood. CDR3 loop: CASSLGSTGFGGYTF. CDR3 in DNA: TGTGCCAGCAGCTTGGGATCGACAGGGTTCGGCGGCTACACCTTC.